This T cell receptor (beta chain) was captured in a study of vaccination and CD4 T cells after COVID-19. Across the whole study: For control cultures, the treatment was a CEFX pool, an HIV-1 Nef pool, or no peptide. General study findings and limits: Only post-vaccination samples contained a median about 86% of the reactive clones in convalescent patients. Within the convalescent patients, spike mono-reactivity was found in 304 of 307 vaccine-specific clones.

Sequenced with the Oncomine TCR Beta short-read assay was DNA taken from cultured CD4+ T cells. TCRdb redid the calling of the PCR reads with MiXCR, one entry per CDR3 protein. The data contain 20,000 to 25,000 distinct CDR3 sequences, about 61% of them seen just once; the ten biggest clones take up about a sixth. Treatment here: roughly ten-day PBMC culture with coronavirus spike peptide pools or control peptides (ViraFEST assay). In regard to this clonotype: What it recognizes is unknown.

Material: CD4+ T cells from blood, cultured in vitro, obtained after SARS-CoV-2 vaccination. This clonotype originated in a human donor who received a COVID-19 vaccine.

For the CDR3, the DNA is TGTGCCAGCAGCTCAGACCCAGGGGTTGAGACTAATTCACCCCTCCACTTT. This codes for CASSSDPGVETNSPLHF. This chain connects TRBV5-4 to TRBJ1-6; the D gene is possibly TRBD1 (6 bases). The CDR3 covers 17 residues. CDR1 is SGHNT, CDR2 YYREEE, per germline (reference sequence). Trimming removed 3 bases at V and 6 bases at J, with 19 bases between.